The 29 T cell receptor beta chains given below trace back to one sample, sequenced in a study of cytomegalovirus exposure and HLA in healthy donors. PCR used 60 Vbeta primers and 13 Jbeta primers. Sequenced by immunoSEQ multiplex PCR; TCRdb stores in-frame clones only, minus some. This sample has approximately 210,000 clones, with about four fifths found just once. Input material: PBMCs. The origin of the receptors is a woman in her forties or fifties in good health and CMV-seropositive.

The chain links TRBV7-6 to TRBJ1-2, with D hard to call. This CDR3 has 13 amino acids. In germline, CDR1 is SGHVS, CDR2 FNYEAQ. Trimming pared 5 bases from V and 2 bases from J, leaving 9 bases between. This chain's CDR3 is CASSPSANYGYTF. The CDR3 nucleotides read TGTGCCAGCAGCCCGAGTGCGAACTATGGCTACACCTTC.

The chain links TRBV6-1 to TRBJ2-7; 7 bases match TRBD2. Germline CDR1 is MNHNS and CDR2 is SASEGT. The CDR3 runs to 13 residues. V was clipped by 6 bases and J by 2 bases; unmatched bases: 4. This chain's CDR3 is CASRMSGAYEQYF. As DNA, the CDR3 is TGTGCCAGCAGGATGAGCGGGGCCTACGAGCAGTACTTC.

The chain has TRBV6-5 and TRBJ2-5; TRBD1 is a possible D gene (6 bases). The germline gives CDR1 MNHEY, CDR2 SVGAGI. CDR3 length equals 14 residues. V lost 7 bases and J 4 bases, leaving 16 bases between the germline ends. CDR3 nucleotide sequence: TGTGCCAGCACCAAAAGGGGGACGGTAGAGACCCAGTACTTC. This translates into CASTKRGTVETQYF.

The chain recombines TRBV29-1 with TRBJ1-5; the D gene is possibly TRBD1 (6 bases). V lost 4 bases and J lost 5, with 15 bases in between. Germline CDR1 and CDR2: SQVTM and ANQGSEA. The CDR3 length is 14 residues. CDR3 coding DNA: TGCAGCGTTGTTTTAGGGGGTTCTGATCAGCCCCAGCATTTT. It translates to CSVVLGGSDQPQHF.

This clone is a singleton in its sample. The V gene is TRBV6-1, the J gene TRBJ1-1; D not resolved. Germline V lookup: CDR1 MNHNS, CDR2 SASEGT. This CDR3 comprises 12 residues. V shed 5 bases and J shed 2 bases, with 6 bases lying between them. Written as DNA, the CDR3 is TGTGCCAGCAGTAAACACAACACTGAAGCTTTCTTT. It translates to CASSKHNTEAFF.

The rearrangement joins TRBV4-1 to TRBJ1-2; TRBD1 is a possible D gene (5 bases). V lost 4 bases, J lost 5 bases, and 17 bases lay in between. CDR3 length equals 15 residues. The germline CDR1 and CDR2 sequences are MGHRA and YSYEKL. The CDR3 nucleotides are TGCGCCAGCAGCCTGACAGATGCGAGGTGGTATGGCTACACCTTC. The encoded protein is CASSLTDARWYGYTF.

This clone was seen only once. The J gene is TRBJ1-5, the V gene TRBV2, with TRBD1 as a possible D gene (6 bases). Trimming took 8 bases from V and 6 from J, leaving 14 bases between them. Germline CDR1 is SNHLY and CDR2 is FYNNEI. CDR3 size: 13 residues. The CDR3: CASGVGASQPQHF. The CDR3 DNA sequence: TGTGCCAGCGGAGTGGGGGCAAGTCAGCCCCAGCATTTT.

The chain recombines TRBV29-1 with TRBJ2-1, with 8 positions matching TRBD1. V lost 4 bases to trimming and J lost 3 bases; unmatched junction nucleotides: 14. This CDR3 contains 17 residues. The germline CDR1 and CDR2 sequences are SQVTM and ANQGSEA. The CDR3 spells CSVGGKTGVGIYNEQFF. The CDR3 DNA reads TGCAGCGTTGGTGGCAAGACAGGGGTGGGAATCTACAATGAGCAGTTCTTC.

The V call is TRBV7-2, the J call TRBJ1-3; 9 nucleotides match TRBD1. Germline-derived CDR1 and CDR2 are SGHTA and FQGNSA. V was pared by 5 bases and J by 0 bases, with 11 bases of the junction left unmatched. The CDR3 is made up of 18 amino acids. The DNA for the CDR3 is TGTGCCAGCAGCCCACGTCACCGGGACAGGGACTCTGGAAACACCATATATTTT. Encoded protein: CASSPRHRDRDSGNTIYF.

The chain couples TRBV30 to TRBJ2-7; D may be TRBD1 (6 bases). This CDR3 is 12 amino acids long. V shed 1 base and J shed 4 bases, with 8 bases lying between them. Germline loops: CDR1 GTSNPN, CDR2 SVGIG (reference sequence). CDR3 DNA sequence: TGTGCCTGGAGTGCCCAGGGGTACGAGCAGTACTTC. Its protein is CAWSAQGYEQYF.

In regard to this clone: Distinct nucleotide sequences in the sample also encode this CDR3. The rearrangement uses TRBV28 and TRBJ2-7; TRBD2 matches at 9 bases. V trimming: 3 bases; J trimming: 6 bases; junction bases outside the gene matches: 6. The CDR3 runs to 14 residues. Germline CDR1 reads MDHEN; CDR2 reads SYDVKM. CDR3 in DNA: TGTGCCAGCAGTTTTGCAGCGGGGGGACGCGAGCAGTACTTC. Amino acid sequence: CASSFAAGGREQYF. The variable domain in full, completed from reference TRBV28 and TRBJ2-7, reads DVKVTQSSRYLVKRTGEKVFLECVQDMDHENMFWYRQDPGLGLRLIYFSYDVKMKEKGDIPEGYSVSREKKERFSLILESASTNQTSMYLCASSFAAGGREQYFGPGTRLTVT.

This sequence joins TRBV15 and TRBJ1-1; TRBD1 matches 9 bases. Germline values: CDR1 LNHNV, CDR2 YYDKDF (reference sequence). Trimming removed 5 bases from V and 4 bases from J; junction bases left unmatched: 5. The CDR3 is made up of 14 amino acids. CDR3 amino acids: CATSGWDRATEAFF. In nucleotides, the CDR3 is TGTGCCACCAGCGGTTGGGACAGGGCCACTGAAGCTTTCTTT.

The chain carries TRBV30 and TRBJ1-3; TRBD1 is a possible D gene (6 bases). Germline CDR1 is GTSNPN and CDR2 is SVGIG (reference sequence). The CDR3 runs 12 residues. V was cut by 5 bases and J by 1 base, with 6 bases left in between. CDR3 nucleotide sequence: TGTGCCTGGGACAGGTCTGGAAACACCATATATTTT. Translating gives CAWDRSGNTIYF.

The gene calls are TRBV5-4 and TRBJ1-1; 7 bases map to TRBD1. CDR1 is SGHNT and CDR2 is YYREEE in the germline V gene (reference sequence). The CDR3 contains 14 residues. V shed 6 bases and J 4 bases; nucleotides not matched to a gene: 9. The CDR3 here is CASTWDRESTEAFF. The CDR3 nucleotides read TGTGCCAGCACCTGGGACAGAGAATCCACTGAAGCTTTCTTT.

V gene TRBV27 combines with J gene TRBJ1-2, with D uncertain. Per the germline V gene, CDR1 is MNHEY and CDR2 is SMNVEV (reference sequence). This CDR3 has 15 amino acids. Deletions cut 0 bases from V and 4 bases from J, with 12 bases between. The DNA for the CDR3 is TGTGCCAGCAGTTTATCGACGGGATTTGGCTATGGCTACACCTTC. It codes for CASSLSTGFGYGYTF.

The chain employs TRBV19 and TRBJ1-5; 8 bases are a match to TRBD1. The CDR3 spans 17 residues. The junction had 12 bases not matched to a gene; V was cut back by 5 bases and J by 3 bases. The V gene's germline CDR1 is LNHDA and CDR2 SQIVND (reference sequence). CDR3 region: CASSARSGTGLNQPQHF. In nucleotides, the CDR3 is TGTGCCAGTAGTGCCCGGTCCGGGACAGGCCTCAATCAGCCCCAGCATTTT.

V gene TRBV11-2 combines with J gene TRBJ2-7, with a weak D call TRBD1 (5 bases). The V gene lost 5 bases and the J gene lost 1 base, with 9 bases spanning the gap. From germline, CDR1 is SGHAT and CDR2 FQNNGV. The CDR3 totals 13 residues. The CDR3 reads CASSARQSYEQYF. DNA of the CDR3: TGTGCCAGCAGCGCTAGACAGTCCTACGAGCAGTACTTC.

The CDR3 nucleotides read TGTGCCAGCAGCCCATTTGGGGACAGCTATGGCTACACCTTC. This sequence encodes CASSPFGDSYGYTF. The chain combines TRBV7-2 with TRBJ1-2, with 7 bases identical to TRBD1. The germline CDR1 and CDR2 sequences are SGHTA and FQGNSA. The CDR3 contains 14 residues. V lost 5 bases and J lost 4; bases outside the gene matches: 7.

The gene calls are TRBV7-9 and TRBJ1-2; 8 nucleotides match TRBD1. The CDR3 consists of 13 residues. With 5 bases clipped from V and 7 bases from J, the junction kept 6 bases outside the gene matches. Germline V gives CDR1 SEHNR, CDR2 FQNEAQ (reference sequence). CDR3 in DNA: TGTGCCAGCAGCGGGACAGGAACCGCTGGCTACACCTTC. It translates to CASSGTGTAGYTF.

Points on this clone: Other DNA variants within this sample encode the same CDR3. This chain joins TRBV29-1 and TRBJ1-2; tentative D call: TRBD1 (5 bases). This CDR3 is built from 12 residues. V was clipped by 3 bases and J by 4 bases, with 9 bases between them. The germline CDR1 and CDR2 sequences are SQVTM and ANQGSEA. CDR3 sequence: CSVEGLSYGYTF. The CDR3, as DNA: TGCAGCGTTGAGGGGCTTAGCTATGGCTACACCTTC.

The V call is TRBV27, the J call TRBJ1-2, with D perhaps TRBD1 (6 bases). V was cut by 5 bases and J by 4 bases, with 17 bases left in between. The CDR3 spans 15 residues. Germline V gives CDR1 MNHEY, CDR2 SMNVEV (reference sequence). CDR3: CASSTPARGVYGYTF. The DNA of the CDR3 is TGTGCCAGCAGTACCCCGGCCAGGGGTGTCTATGGCTACACCTTC.

The chain joins TRBV6-1 to TRBJ1-4; tentatively, D is TRBD1 (6 bases). The CDR3 loop spans 14 amino acids. V was cut by 7 bases and J by 7 bases, with 16 bases left in between. Germline CDR1 is MNHNS and CDR2 is SASEGT. CDR3 DNA sequence: TGTGCCAGCACTACAGGGTTACTCAGTGAAAAACTGTTTTTT. Amino acid sequence: CASTTGLLSEKLFF.

V gene TRBV27 combines with J gene TRBJ1-2, with 10 bases fitting TRBD1. The germline V gene has CDR1 MNHEY and CDR2 SMNVEV (reference sequence). Germline trimming cut 6 bases from V and 9 bases from J; bases unmatched to any gene: 13. CDR3 length: 15 amino acids. For the CDR3, the DNA is TGTGCCAGCAGATCTGGACAGGGGGGGGGTCTGCGCTACACCTTC. Translating gives CASRSGQGGGLRYTF.

The J gene is TRBJ2-1, the V gene TRBV5-1, with 11 bases lining up with TRBD2. Germline trimming cut 4 bases from V and 4 bases from J; bases unmatched to any gene: 4. The germline V gene has CDR1 SGHRS and CDR2 YFSETQ. The length of the CDR3 is 15 residues. The CDR3, as DNA: TGCGCCAGCAGCCAAACTAGCGGGAGTTACAATGAGCAGTTCTTC. Translation: CASSQTSGSYNEQFF.

The rearrangement joins TRBV7-2 to TRBJ1-6, with D possibly matching TRBD1 (6 bases). Per the germline V gene, CDR1 is SGHTA and CDR2 is FQGNSA. V was trimmed by 5 bases and J by 6 bases, leaving 11 bases between them. The CDR3 covers 14 residues. CDR3 DNA: TGTGCCAGCAGCGCACCAGGGGCTAATTCACCCCTCCACTTT. It specifies CASSAPGANSPLHF.

This chain uses TRBV28 with TRBJ1-2, with D possibly matching TRBD1 (6 bases). CDR3 length: 12 amino acids. Per the germline V gene, CDR1 is MDHEN and CDR2 is SYDVKM. V lost 5 bases and J 5 bases, leaving 9 bases between the germline ends. CDR3: CASSTGFYGYTF. CDR3 bases: TGTGCCAGCAGTACAGGGTTTTATGGCTACACCTTC.

This rearrangement joins TRBV5-6 to TRBJ2-5; weak D call: TRBD1 (5 bases). The J call may be incorrect, as the DNA end agrees better with TRBJ2-7. Per germline, CDR1 SGHDT and CDR2 YYEEEE. The CDR3 sequence is 16 residues long. The DNA of the CDR3 is TGTGCCAGCAGCCTAGGCCTAACAGGCCACTGGAACGAGCAGTACTTC. Protein product: CASSLGLTGHWNEQYF.

The chain links TRBV13 to TRBJ1-4, with TRBD1 as a possible D gene (5 bases). This CDR3 is built from 14 residues. Looked up from germline, CDR1 is PRHDT and CDR2 is FYEKMQ (reference sequence). V lost 4 bases to trimming and J lost 4 bases, with 10 bases between them. The chain's CDR3 is CASSSTVYNEKLFF. The CDR3, as DNA: TGTGCCAGCAGCTCGACAGTGTATAATGAAAAACTGTTTTTT.

A few counts support this clone. This chain joins TRBV11-2 and TRBJ2-4; 10 positions agree with TRBD2. Germline V gene data show CDR1 as SGHAT and CDR2 as FQNNGV. V shed 3 bases and J 11 bases; nucleotides not matched to a gene: 10. This CDR3 is 15 amino acids long. CDR3 sequence: CASSLLAGDQSVQYF. The CDR3 region has the DNA TGTGCCAGCAGCTTGCTAGCGGGGGACCAAAGCGTTCAGTACTTC.